This T cell receptor beta chain was sequenced for a study of blood T cell repertoires in COVID-19. Turning to the study itself: Samples representing acute and convalescent COVID-19 were sourced from the United States, Italy and Spain. Sample material is recorded as cDNA or gDNA derived from T cells, B-cell-depleted T cells, or PBMCs.

The CDR3 runs to 19 residues. V trimming: 0 bases; J trimming: 1 base; junction bases outside the gene matches: 11. CDR1 SGHVS and CDR2 FNYEAQ come from the germline V gene. This clone has only a few counts. Original methodology: Amplified reference gene primers provided the basis for estimating nucleated cell counts. Sequencing used immunoSEQ multiplex PCR; TCRdb keeps in-frame clones, though not all of them. From that table come the V and J calls and clone size; the DNA was used to work out D and trimming. The repertoire has about 35,000 clones, roughly 78% of them found once; the top ten carry about 42%.

The source material was peripheral blood. The genes are TRBV7-6 and TRBJ2-2; 7 nucleotides line up with TRBD2. The TCR originated in a man older than 75 with active or convalescent COVID-19. CDR3 coding DNA: TGTGCCAGCAGCTTAGCCCCACCTCGGGACTACGAGAACACCGGGGAGCTGTTTTTT. Amino acid sequence: CASSLAPPRDYENTGELFF.